The 21 T cell receptor beta chains in this list originate from one sample, sequenced in a study of T cell responses to AZD1222 COVID-19 vaccine. Here immunoSEQ multiplex PCR was the method, and the copy in TCRdb shows in-frame clones only, minus some. The sample has about 160,000 clones, around nine tenths seen once. The specimen was peripheral blood, collected 28 days after the second AZD1222 dose. The receptors derive from an adult who received the AZD1222 COVID-19 vaccine.

V and J are TRBV3-1 (or the pseudogene TRBV3-2) and TRBJ1-1, with D uncertain. The CDR3 is 13 residues long. Looked up from germline, CDR1 is LGHDT and CDR2 is YNNKEL (reference sequence). Trimming removed 1 base from V and 11 bases from J, with 14 bases in between. The DNA of the CDR3 is TGTGCCAGCAGCCAAGGAAGACCCATCGTGGCTTTCTTT. Its protein product is CASSQGRPIVAFF.

The CDR3, as DNA: TGCAGCGTTGAGAGGGAGGGATACTATGGCTACACCTTC. Its translation is CSVEREGYYGYTF. This sequence joins TRBV29-1 and TRBJ1-2; D gene unclear. The V end lost 3 bases, the J end lost 3 bases, and 11 bases lay between the germline ends. Looked up from germline, CDR1 is SQVTM and CDR2 is ANQGSEA. This CDR3 is built from 13 residues.

This chain connects TRBV4-3 to TRBJ1-1; no clear D gene. Trimming removed 1 base from V and 6 bases from J, with 12 bases in between. Germline V CDR1 and CDR2: LGHNA, YSLEER. The CDR3 runs to 14 residues. In DNA form, the CDR3 reads TGCGCCAGCAGCCAAGTAGTTATGCACGCTGAAGCTTTCTTT. Translated: CASSQVVMHAEAFF.

The chain has TRBV6-5 and TRBJ1-3; D unclear. This CDR3 contains 15 residues. Germline V lookup: CDR1 MNHEY, CDR2 SVGAGI. With 2 bases removed from V and 6 bases from J, the gap between germline ends came to 14 bases. This chain's CDR3 is CASSYGSSLTNTIYF. The DNA for the CDR3 is TGTGCCAGCAGTTACGGCAGCTCCTTAACAAACACCATATATTTT.

This clone has only a few counts. The chain couples TRBV3-1 (or the pseudogene TRBV3-2) to TRBJ1-2, with 10 bases matching TRBD1. J gave up 9 bases and V 3 bases, and 7 bases lay outside the gene matches. This CDR3 has 14 amino acids. CDR1 and CDR2 (germline): LGHDT, YNNKEL (reference sequence). CDR3 amino acids: CASSQGTGESSYTF. As DNA, the CDR3 is TGTGCCAGCAGCCAGGGGACAGGGGAAAGTAGCTACACCTTC.

The V and J genes are TRBV14 and TRBJ1-2; 7 nucleotides align to TRBD1. J lost 7 bases, V lost 2 bases, and 10 bases had no gene match. CDR3 size: 15 residues. CDR1 SGHDN and CDR2 FVKESK come from the germline V gene. DNA of the CDR3: TGTGCCAGCAGCCAATTCGGAGGGGGCGCCTTTGGCTACACCTTC. Translated: CASSQFGGGAFGYTF.

The V and J genes are TRBV11-2 and TRBJ1-2; 7 nucleotides agree with TRBD1. The trim removed 2 bases at V and 1 base at J, leaving 7 bases unmatched. Per germline, CDR1 SGHAT and CDR2 FQNNGV. The CDR3 is 16 amino acids. CDR3 nucleotide sequence: TGTGCCAGCAGCTTAACCCCCGGGACAGTTAACTATGGCTACACCTTC. Residues: CASSLTPGTVNYGYTF.

V gene TRBV29-1 combines with J gene TRBJ1-2, with unresolved D. Trimming took off 6 bases at V and 0 bases at J, with 14 bases between the two ends. The CDR3 loop spans 14 amino acids. From germline, CDR1 is SQVTM and CDR2 ANQGSEA. DNA of the CDR3: TGCAGCGTGGACCGCGCAGCGTCTAACTATGGCTACACCTTC. Residues: CSVDRAASNYGYTF.

The J gene is TRBJ1-1, the V gene TRBV5-1, with TRBD1 matching over 9 bases. The CDR3 contains 16 residues. The germline V gene has CDR1 SGHRS and CDR2 YFSETQ. The V segment lost 5 bases and the J segment 4 bases; nucleotides outside the gene matches: 12. The CDR3 nucleotides are TGCGCCAGCAGACGAACAGGGGGCGATTTATCCACTGAAGCTTTCTTT. It is translated as CASRRTGGDLSTEAFF.

This clone has a count of ten or more. The V gene is TRBV5-4, the J gene TRBJ2-7; D unresolved. The CDR3 is made up of 13 amino acids. Germline CDR1 and CDR2: SGHNT and YYREEE (reference sequence). V was trimmed by 4 bases and J by 4 bases, leaving 12 bases between them. The CDR3 DNA reads TGTGCCAGCAGCCCCTCCTTGACTTACGAGCAGTACTTC. Protein product: CASSPSLTYEQYF.

The chain carries TRBV28 and TRBJ2-5; D is unresolved. Germline lookup yields CDR1 MDHEN and CDR2 SYDVKM. CDR3 length: 12 amino acids. The V end lost 6 bases, the J end lost 2 bases, and 7 bases lay between the germline ends. The CDR3 here is CASSHPQETQYF. The CDR3 region has the DNA TGTGCCAGCAGCCACCCTCAAGAGACCCAGTACTTC.

The chain employs TRBV3-1 (or the pseudogene TRBV3-2) and TRBJ1-2, with D hard to call. V lost 4 bases, J lost 3 bases, and 18 bases lay in between. CDR1 LGHDT and CDR2 YNNKEL come from the germline V gene (reference sequence). The CDR3 covers 16 residues. CDR3 residues: CASSRPGVEGDYGYTF. The CDR3 DNA reads TGTGCCAGCAGCCGACCCGGAGTGGAGGGTGACTATGGCTACACCTTC.

The CDR3 region is CAWVLNRAGNYGYTF. The DNA of the CDR3 is TGTGCCTGGGTGCTTAATCGGGCAGGCAACTATGGCTACACCTTC. This chain joins TRBV30 and TRBJ1-2; D call uncertain. CDR1 is GTSNPN and CDR2 is SVGIG in the germline V gene (reference sequence). The CDR3 contains 15 residues. Deletions cut 5 bases from V and 2 bases from J, with 18 bases between.

This chain joins TRBV5-1 and TRBJ1-1; D is unclear. The CDR3 has 13 residues. Germline CDR1 and CDR2: SGHRS and YFSETQ. The V gene lost 5 bases and the J gene lost 0 bases, with 8 bases spanning the gap. The CDR3 DNA reads TGCGCCAGCAGAAGGGATGTGAACACTGAAGCTTTCTTT. Encoded protein: CASRRDVNTEAFF. The full variable domain, rest sourced from reference TRBV5-1 and TRBJ1-1, is KAGVTQTPRYLIKTRGQQVTLSCSPISGHRSVSWYQQTPGQGLQFLFEYFSETQRNKGNFPGRFSGRQFSNSRSEMNVSTLELGDSALYLCASRRDVNTEAFFGQGTRLTVV.

Of note for this clone: Distinct nucleotide sequences in the sample also encode this CDR3. V gene TRBV7-2 combines with J gene TRBJ1-5; no definite D call. Trimming left V 1 base short and J 4 bases short, with 5 bases between. The CDR3 is 13 amino acids. Germline CDR1 is SGHTA and CDR2 is FQGNSA. The DNA of the CDR3 is TGTGCCAGCAGCTTAGACGGGAATCAGCCCCAGCATTTT. Amino acids: CASSLDGNQPQHF.

V and J are TRBV6-5 and TRBJ1-3; no clear D. There are 15 residues in the CDR3. V was pared by 6 bases and J by 0 bases, with 12 bases between. Germline CDR1 MNHEY, CDR2 SVGAGI. CDR3 nucleotides: TGTGCCAGCAGGGCCCAATCTAGCTCTGGAAACACCATATATTTT. Its protein product is CASRAQSSSGNTIYF.

This sequence joins TRBV19 and TRBJ2-2; D gene ambiguous. CDR1 and CDR2 from the germline V gene are LNHDA and SQIVND (reference sequence). There are 13 residues in the CDR3. Between the trimmed V and J ends, which lost 3 bases and 5 bases, there was a span of 7 bases. The CDR3 sequence: CASSIPLTGELFF. CDR3 nucleotides: TGTGCCAGTAGTATCCCCCTAACCGGGGAGCTGTTTTTT.

This chain connects TRBV15 to TRBJ1-4; D not certain. Looked up from germline, CDR1 is LNHNV and CDR2 is YYDKDF (reference sequence). The CDR3 is 15 residues long. Trimming took off 3 bases at V and 12 bases at J, with 20 bases between the two ends. The CDR3 loop reads CATSRRTLGPLELFF. The CDR3 nucleotides are TGTGCCACCAGCAGGAGGACGCTGGGCCCTCTAGAACTGTTTTTT.

This clone was recorded a few times. The chain couples TRBV2 to TRBJ1-1, with 8 bases that match TRBD1. There are 14 residues in the CDR3. V dropped 3 bases and J dropped 1; count of bases not matched to a gene: 1. From germline, CDR1 is SNHLY and CDR2 FYNNEI. CDR3 amino acids: CASSEGTGNTEAFF. The CDR3 nucleotides read TGTGCCAGCAGTGAGGGGACAGGGAACACTGAAGCTTTCTTT.

The DNA for the CDR3 is TGTGCCAGCAGTGAAAGTGTTGGGGGCTACACCTTC. Residues: CASSESVGGYTF. The V and J genes are TRBV25-1 and TRBJ1-2; D gene uncertain. Per the germline V gene, CDR1 is MGHDK and CDR2 is SYGVNS. The CDR3 runs to 12 residues. V was pared by 2 bases and J by 8 bases, with 9 bases between.

The chain employs TRBV3-1 (or the pseudogene TRBV3-2) and TRBJ1-3, with D perhaps matching TRBD1 (5 bases). Germline V gene lookup returns CDR1 LGHDT and CDR2 YNNKEL (reference sequence). The CDR3 totals 16 residues. Between the trimmed V and J ends, which lost 4 bases and 0 bases, there was a span of 13 bases. The DNA for the CDR3 is TGTGCCAGCAGCCCTAAGGGGTCCTTCTCTGGAAACACCATATATTTT. Translation: CASSPKGSFSGNTIYF.